Sequencing of this TCR beta chain was carried out in a study of blood T cell repertoires in COVID-19. Original data processing: Estimation of nucleated cell counts was performed using reference gene primer amplification. Produced via immunoSEQ multiplex PCR; TCRdb's table is partial and in-frame only. That table is the source of V, J and clone size, and D and trimming were worked out from the DNA. The sample records a few hundred thousand clones, roughly 90% being singletons. Study members were between about 18 and 95 years old and lived in 24 US regions. Cohort allocation depended upon clinical history that participants reported. Two negative PCRs, clearance, or symptom resolution were required of recovered Cohort 3 donors. The CDR3 spans 14 residues. CDR1 LNHNV and CDR2 YYDKDF come from the germline V gene (reference sequence). V was trimmed by 5 bases and J by 3 bases, leaving 14 bases between them.

Specimen: PBMCs or T cells enriched from blood (not recorded which). The genes are TRBV15 and TRBJ2-7; tentatively, D is TRBD1 (6 bases). The sequence came from a woman in her twenties or thirties who had recovered from COVID-19. The CDR3 DNA sequence: TGTGCCACCAGCGACGGGACATTCTTCTACGAGCAGTACTTC. As protein: CATSDGTFFYEQYF.